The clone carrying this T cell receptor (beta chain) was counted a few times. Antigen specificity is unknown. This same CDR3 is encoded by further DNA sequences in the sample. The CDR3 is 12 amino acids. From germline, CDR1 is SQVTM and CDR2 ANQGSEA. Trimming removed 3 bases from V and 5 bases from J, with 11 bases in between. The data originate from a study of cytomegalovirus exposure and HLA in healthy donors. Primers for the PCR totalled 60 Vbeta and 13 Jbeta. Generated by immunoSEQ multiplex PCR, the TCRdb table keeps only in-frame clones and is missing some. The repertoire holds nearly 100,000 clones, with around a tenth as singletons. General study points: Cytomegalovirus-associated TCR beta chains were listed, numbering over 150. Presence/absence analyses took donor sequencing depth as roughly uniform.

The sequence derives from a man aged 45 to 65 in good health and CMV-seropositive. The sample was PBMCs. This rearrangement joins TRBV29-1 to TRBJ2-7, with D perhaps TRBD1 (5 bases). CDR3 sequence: CSVDEGVHEQYF. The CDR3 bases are TGCAGCGTTGATGAAGGGGTCCACGAGCAGTACTTC.